This TCR beta chain is from a study of CD8 T cells in Susac syndrome. Random hexamers were used to reverse transcribe an amount of about 0.5 to 1 ug RNA. TCRdb reprocessed the immunoSEQ multiplex PCR reads via MiXCR and lists one record per CDR3 protein. This repertoire shows about 110,000 distinct CDR3 sequences, roughly 95% found once; its top ten account for 0.4% to 0.5%. Sequencing was performed on CD8+ T cells from PBMCs. This sequence originates from a human donor with Susac syndrome.

This chain's CDR3 is CASSFSIEQFF. The CDR3 DNA sequence: TGTGCCAGCAGCTTTTCGATTGAGCAGTTCTTC. V gene TRBV5-5 combines with J gene TRBJ2-1, with D unresolved. Germline values: CDR1 SGHKS, CDR2 YYEKEE (reference sequence). V was cut by 2 bases and J by 9 bases, with 6 bases left in between. The CDR3 is 11 amino acids.